The rows below give T cell receptor beta chains drawn from one sample of a study of T-cell memory formation after mild COVID-19. TCRdb independently ran MiXCR on the 5' RACE reads; one entry per CDR3 protein. The sample has around 150,000 distinct CDR3 sequences; around a third are singletons. Input material: PBMCs or a T cell subset sorted from them (not recorded which). These receptors were taken from an adult woman who had mild COVID-19 (a few samples of this study predate the infection). Cell type and time point are not known. Both conserved end residues are part of each CDR3. Fields, in order: D gene, clone size, J gene, V gene, CDR3 protein, CDR3 DNA. D genes are given only for firm matches. A row's size may be missing; if present it is once, few, many or a size class.

TRBD1 NA TRBJ1-1 TRBV5-1 CASGTGTGGTEAFF TGCGCCAGCGGAACCGGGACAGGGGGCACTGAAGCTTTCTTT
TRBD1 NA TRBJ2-3 TRBV5-1 CASSLGPGQITDTQYF TGCGCCAGCAGCTTGGGACCGGGACAGATCACAGATACGCAGTATTTT
NA NA TRBJ1-5 TRBV3-1 CASSPRQANQPQHF TGTGCCAGCAGCCCTAGACAGGCTAATCAGCCCCAGCATTTT
NA NA TRBJ1-2 TRBV18 CASSPSDTSGGYTF TGTGCCAGCTCACCATCTGACACCTCGGGCGGCTACACCTTC
NA few TRBJ2-1 TRBV12-3/TRBV12-4 CASSPGNPVQQFF TGTGCCAGCAGCCCCGGGAACCCGGTCCAGCAGTTCTTC
NA NA TRBJ2-4 TRBV12-3/TRBV12-4 CASSGRGGQNIQYF TGTGCCAGCAGTGGACGGGGCGGTCAAAACATTCAGTACTTC
NA NA TRBJ2-3 TRBV24-1 CATSPKGGTDTQYF TGTGCCACCAGCCCCAAGGGGGGCACAGATACGCAGTATTTT
TRBD1 few TRBJ1-1 TRBV30 CAWRGQGASTEAFF TGTGCCTGGAGGGGACAGGGGGCCAGCACTGAAGCTTTCTTT
NA NA TRBJ2-5 TRBV7-8 CASSSDSQETQYF TGTGCCAGCAGCTCGGACAGCCAAGAGACCCAGTACTTC
NA NA TRBJ2-1 TRBV5-6 CASSLRFGSEQFF TGTGCCAGCAGCTTGAGGTTTGGGAGTGAGCAGTTCTTC
NA few TRBJ2-5 TRBV5-6 CASSLERIQETQYF TGTGCCAGCAGCTTGGAAAGGATTCAAGAGACCCAGTACTTC
TRBD1 NA TRBJ2-6 TRBV5-6 CASSLNRGAGANVLTF TGTGCCAGCAGCTTGAACAGGGGAGCTGGGGCCAACGTCCTGACTTTC
NA few TRBJ2-7 TRBV9 CASSVSWSTGWEQYF TGTGCCAGCAGCGTGTCGTGGAGTACGGGGTGGGAGCAGTACTTC
NA few TRBJ2-1 TRBV5-1 CASSPGGIHNEQFF TGCGCCAGCAGCCCAGGTGGAATCCACAATGAGCAGTTCTTC
TRBD2 few TRBJ2-3 TRBV29-1 CSVRTSGGTDTQYF TGCAGCGTTCGGACTAGCGGGGGCACAGATACGCAGTATTTT
TRBD2 NA TRBJ2-1 TRBV11-2 CASSPRTSGRDEQFF TGTGCCAGCAGCCCCCGGACTAGCGGAAGGGATGAGCAGTTCTTC
NA NA TRBJ1-1 TRBV9 CASSTALNTEAFF TGTGCCAGCAGCACCGCTTTGAACACTGAAGCTTTCTTT
NA many TRBJ2-1 TRBV27 CASSYLPIGTNEQFF TGTGCCAGCAGTTACTTGCCTATAGGCACCAATGAGCAGTTCTTC
NA few TRBJ2-1 TRBV7-3 CASSLLGSSYNEQFF TGTGCCAGCAGCTTATTGGGGAGCTCCTACAATGAGCAGTTCTTC
TRBD1 NA TRBJ2-3 TRBV7-9 CASSFLGTGATDTQYF TGTGCCAGCAGCTTCCTCGGAACAGGGGCCACAGATACGCAGTATTTT
NA few TRBJ2-7 TRBV3-1 CASSQDLRYEQYF TGTGCCAGCAGCCAAGATCTAAGGTACGAGCAGTACTTC
NA NA TRBJ2-3 TRBV6-5 CASSYGSRAGRGYTQYF TGTGCCAGCAGTTACGGCTCCAGGGCCGGGAGAGGGTATACGCAGTATTTT
TRBD1 NA TRBJ2-2 TRBV4-1 CASSQVRDRSSTGELFF TGCGCCAGCAGCCAAGTCAGGGACAGGTCTTCCACCGGGGAGCTGTTTTTT
TRBD1 few TRBJ2-7 TRBV20-1 CSARPGQGAYEQYF TGCAGTGCTAGGCCGGGACAGGGGGCTTACGAGCAGTACTTC
TRBD1 few TRBJ2-7 TRBV6-5 CASSPGTGSHEQYF TGTGCCAGCAGCCCCGGGACAGGATCCCACGAGCAGTACTTC
NA NA TRBJ1-2 TRBV24-1 CATSDIDRIYGYTF TGTGCCACCAGTGACATTGACCGCATCTATGGCTACACCTTC
NA few TRBJ2-5 TRBV12-3/TRBV12-4 CASSPLETQYF TGTGCCAGCAGTCCCCTAGAGACCCAGTACTTC
NA many TRBJ2-1 TRBV7-8 CASSLDGSRYNEQFF TGTGCCAGCAGCTTAGACGGGAGTCGCTACAATGAGCAGTTCTTC
NA few TRBJ2-5 TRBV7-9 CASSSTRPGTQYF TGTGCCAGCAGCTCGACAAGGCCGGGAACCCAGTACTTC
TRBD2 few TRBJ2-3 TRBV20-1 CSAFWTSGRTDTQYF TGCAGTGCTTTTTGGACTAGCGGCCGAACAGATACGCAGTATTTT
TRBD2 NA TRBJ2-7 TRBV18 CASSLSGDSSYEQYF TGTGCCAGCTCACTGAGCGGGGATAGCTCCTACGAGCAGTACTTC
NA NA TRBJ2-5 TRBV28 CASSLGDAVGETQYF TGTGCCAGCAGTTTAGGGGACGCGGTTGGCGAGACCCAGTACTTC
NA NA TRBJ2-4 TRBV6-4 CASSDSIALNIQYF TGTGCCAGCAGTGACTCGATCGCGTTAAACATTCAGTACTTC
NA few TRBJ2-7 TRBV30 CAWSPGTPRRAYEQYF TGTGCCTGGAGTCCAGGGACACCCCGTAGAGCATACGAGCAGTACTTC
NA NA TRBJ1-1 TRBV30 CAWSVWGGVTEAFF TGTGCCTGGAGTGTATGGGGGGGTGTCACTGAAGCTTTCTTT
TRBD2 many TRBJ2-1 TRBV5-6 CASSFRTSGRNEQFF TGTGCCAGCAGCTTCCGGACTAGCGGGAGAAATGAGCAGTTCTTC
TRBD1 NA TRBJ1-6 TRBV20-1 CSARDDREASPLHF TGCAGTGCTAGAGATGACAGGGAGGCTTCACCCCTCCACTTT
TRBD1 few TRBJ2-1 TRBV5-1 CASSLEGTGGTEQFF TGCGCCAGCAGCTTGGAAGGGACAGGGGGGACTGAGCAGTTCTTC
TRBD2 NA TRBJ2-1 TRBV19 CASSVGLAGGVNEQFF TGTGCCAGTAGTGTCGGACTAGCGGGAGGGGTGAATGAGCAGTTCTTC
NA many TRBJ2-5 TRBV5-1 CASSPGLGGETQYF TGCGCCAGCAGCCCGGGGTTAGGCGGGGAGACCCAGTACTTC
TRBD2 NA TRBJ2-4 TRBV6-2/TRBV6-3 CASSASSGGEYNKNIQYF TGTGCCAGCAGTGCCTCTAGCGGGGGGGAATATAACAAAAACATTCAGTACTTC
NA few TRBJ2-4 TRBV12-3/TRBV12-4 CASSQGRENIQYF TGTGCCAGCAGTCAGGGGAGGGAAAACATTCAGTACTTC
NA few TRBJ2-5 TRBV12-3/TRBV12-4 CASRPDSPVTQYF TGTGCCAGCAGACCGGACAGTCCGGTGACCCAGTACTTC
TRBD2 NA TRBJ2-5 TRBV2 CASSEALAGGSRETQYF TGTGCCAGCAGTGAAGCGCTAGCGGGGGGTTCGCGGGAGACCCAGTACTTC
NA few TRBJ2-7 TRBV4-1 CASSQRSSYEQYF TGCGCCAGCAGCCAAAGGAGCTCCTACGAGCAGTACTTC
TRBD2 NA TRBJ2-7 TRBV2 CAIRSGGTYEQYF TGTGCCATTCGGAGCGGGGGAACCTACGAGCAGTACTTC
NA many TRBJ2-7 TRBV6-5 CASRLTVNYEQYF TGTGCCAGCAGGCTGACTGTAAACTACGAGCAGTACTTC
NA few TRBJ1-2 TRBV6-5 CASSYMGIGRGYTF TGTGCCAGCAGTTACATGGGGATCGGCAGAGGCTACACCTTC
NA NA TRBJ2-7 TRBV4-2 CASSQDLTGINEQYF TGTGCCAGCAGCCAAGATTTGACGGGGATTAACGAGCAGTACTTC